This T cell receptor (beta chain) was retrieved from a study of shared T cell receptors in the human thymus. In its sample, this clone was seen a few times. J was trimmed by 0 bases and V by 11 bases; bases with no gene match: 7. Per the germline V gene, CDR1 is SNHLY and CDR2 is FYNNEI. The CDR3 is made up of 14 amino acids. Sequencing was performed with immunoSEQ multiplex PCR; in TCRdb, only in-frame clones are kept and a portion is missing. This table holds about 660,000 clones, around 87% found once. Another study also made use of these data, one on human thymus T cells. That paper notes: Among the donors, all were healthy Finnish infants having corrective surgery for congenital heart defects. Thymic and blood repertoires appeared to show biased V and J gene usage. The related literature has documented a marked overlap of thymic repertoires among unrelated individuals.

The genes are TRBV2 and TRBJ1-3; 7 bases are a match to TRBD1. This TCR was recovered from a boy under two years old with a congenital heart defect. Sequencing input: thymocytes. For the CDR3, the DNA is TGTGCCCGCGGGACAGCTTCCTCTGGAAACACCATATATTTT. Protein product: CARGTASSGNTIYF.